Shown below are 20 T cell receptor beta chains from a single sample sequenced in a study of T cell repertoires in ileal Crohn's disease (dated by TCRdb to the late 2010s). Libraries came from the immunoSEQ multiplex PCR assay. In TCRdb, the immuneACCESS table is reduced to in-frame sequences with V and J assigned. These tables do not hold every clone; where another copy was compared, an unresolved V gene accounts for under half, and the others remain unexplained. Present in this sample are under 5,000 clones, under 80% of which were seen just once. The top ten clonotypes cover less than 25% of the sample. The sequenced sample consisted of ileal tissue. The receptor source for this set is an adult with Crohn's disease.

As concerns this clone: The CDR3 end shows no conserved phenylalanine or tryptophan, and so a read error is likely. The CDR3 nucleotides read TGTGCCAGCAGCAACCGTAGCGGAAGCACAGATACGCAGTATTCT. As protein: CASSNRSGSTDTQYS. The J gene is TRBJ2-3, the V gene TRBV7-9; D is perhaps TRBD2 (6 bases). V was trimmed by 5 bases and J by 0 bases, leaving 12 bases between them. The CDR3 runs to 15 residues. Germline CDR1 SEHNR, CDR2 FQNEAQ (reference sequence).

V is TRBV5-6 and J is TRBJ2-2; 7 nucleotides match TRBD1. CDR1 is SGHDT and CDR2 is YYEEEE in the germline V gene. CDR3 size: 13 residues. J gave up 7 bases and V 1 base, and 1 base lay outside the gene matches. CDR3 bases: TGTGCCAGCAGCTTGAGGGGGCACGGGGAGCTGTTTTTT. It specifies CASSLRGHGELFF.

V usage is TRBV5-6 and J usage is TRBJ2-2; D remains ambiguous. The germline V and J ends were trimmed by 4 bases and 2 bases, with 3 bases remaining between them. Germline CDR1 and CDR2: SGHDT and YYEEEE. The CDR3 extends over 12 amino acids. CDR3 sequence reads: CASSLNTGELFF. CDR3 sequence (DNA): TGTGCCAGCAGCCTCAACACCGGGGAGCTGTTTTTT.

The gene calls are TRBV6-4 and TRBJ2-7, with 7 bases identical to TRBD1. V gave up 6 bases and J gave up 5 bases; unmatched junction bases: 7. CDR3 length: 13 residues. Germline V gives CDR1 MRHNA, CDR2 SNTAGT. As DNA, the CDR3 is TGTGCCAGCAGGCACAGACAGGGTAACGAGCAGTACTTC. Translated, it gives CASRHRQGNEQYF.

The rearrangement links TRBV4-3 to TRBJ2-1, with D possibly matching TRBD2 (7 bases). The CDR3 extends over 13 amino acids. Deletions cut 0 bases from V and 12 bases from J, with 12 bases between. CDR1 is LGHNA, CDR2 YSLEER, per germline. CDR3 region: CASSQENREGQFF. DNA for the CDR3: TGCGCCAGCAGCCAAGAAAACAGGGAGGGGCAGTTCTTC.

The rearrangement links TRBV7-3 to TRBJ2-1; tentative D call: TRBD1 (6 bases). Germline assignment: CDR1 SGHTA and CDR2 FQGTGA. This CDR3 is 15 amino acids long. The germline V and J ends were trimmed by 2 bases and 3 bases, with 11 bases remaining between them. CDR3 amino acids: CASSLGTGIYNEQFF. CDR3 DNA: TGTGCCAGCAGCTTAGGCACAGGGATCTACAATGAGCAGTTCTTC. Using reference TRBV7-3 and TRBJ2-1 for the parts outside the CDR3, the full variable domain is GAGVSQTPSNKVTEKGKYVELRCDPISGHTALYWYRQSLGQGPEFLIYFQGTGAADDSGLPNDRFFAVRPEGSVSTLKIQRTERGDSAVYLCASSLGTGIYNEQFFGPGTRLTVL.

The chain employs TRBV28 and TRBJ1-6; possibly TRBD1 for D (5 bases). The CDR3 totals 16 residues. CDR1 and CDR2 (germline): MDHEN, SYDVKM. The germline V and J ends were trimmed by 2 bases and 10 bases, with 18 bases remaining between them. The DNA of the CDR3 is TGTGCCAGCAGTTTAATCCAGGGTGTGTTTGGGTCACCCCTCCACTTT. The encoded protein is CASSLIQGVFGSPLHF.

The chain has TRBV29-1 and TRBJ1-1; 7 nucleotides match TRBD1. V was clipped by 5 bases and J by 0 bases; unmatched bases: 3. Germline V CDR1 and CDR2: SQVTM, ANQGSEA. CDR3 length: 13 residues. CDR3 in DNA: TGCAGCGTTACCCAGGGGGTGAACACTGAAGCTTTCTTT. Its translation: CSVTQGVNTEAFF. Drawing the rest from reference TRBV29-1 and TRBJ1-1, the complete variable domain is SAVISQKPSRDICQRGTSLTIQCQVDSQVTMMFWYRQQPGQSLTLIATANQGSEATYESGFVIDKFPISRPNLTFSTLTVSNMSPEDSSIYLCSVTQGVNTEAFFGQGTRLTVV.

This clone has only one observation. The chain uses TRBV7-8 and TRBJ2-1; D remains ambiguous. The length of the CDR3 is 16 residues. The V gene's germline CDR1 is SGHVS and CDR2 FQNEAQ. Trimming removed 2 bases at V and 7 bases at J, with 18 bases between. The CDR3 DNA is TGTGCCAGCAGCTTATCCATCTGGGCCCACCGAAATGAGCAGTTCTTC. The encoded protein is CASSLSIWAHRNEQFF.

The chain couples TRBV7-8 to TRBJ1-1; possibly TRBD1 for D (6 bases). Germline lookup yields CDR1 SGHVS and CDR2 FQNEAQ. The CDR3 is 14 residues long. Trimming stripped 0 bases from V and 6 bases from J, with 11 bases between. The CDR3 nucleotides are TGTGCCAGCAGCTTAGCGGGCGGGGGCGCTGAAGCTTTCTTT. Translating it yields CASSLAGGGAEAFF.

The rearrangement links TRBV5-8 to TRBJ1-6, with 11 nucleotides matching TRBD1. CDR1 SGHTS and CDR2 YDEGEE come from the germline V gene. This CDR3 comprises 16 residues. J lost 10 bases, V lost 2 bases, and 8 bases had no gene match. The DNA of the CDR3 is TGTGCCAGCAGCTTCGTGGACAGGGGGCAGGGATCACCCCTCCACTTT. Its translation: CASSFVDRGQGSPLHF.

The sample holds a few counts of this clone. This chain connects TRBV6-5 to TRBJ1-6, with D possibly being TRBD1 (5 bases). The CDR3 runs 13 residues. CDR1 is MNHEY, CDR2 SVGAGI, per germline. Trimming removed 6 bases from V and 11 bases from J, with 14 bases in between. The CDR3 region is CASRKTTVTPLHF. The DNA for the CDR3 is TGTGCCAGCAGGAAGACGACAGTAACACCCCTCCACTTT.

The chain employs TRBV7-7 and TRBJ2-7; 8 bases are a match to TRBD1. V shed 6 bases, J shed 0 bases, and the junction held 13 bases outside the gene matches. The CDR3 length is 17 residues. Germline lookup yields CDR1 SSHAT and CDR2 FNYEAQ (reference sequence). CDR3 region: CASSPRTGPLISYEQYF. The DNA of the CDR3 is TGTGCCAGCAGTCCTCGGACAGGGCCACTAATCTCCTACGAGCAGTACTTC. Variable domain in full (rest from reference TRBV7-7 and TRBJ2-7): GAGVSQSPRYKVTKRGQDVTLRCDPISSHATLYWYQQALGQGPEFLTYFNYEAQPDKSGLPSDRFSAERPEGSISTLTIQRTEQRDSAMYRCASSPRTGPLISYEQYFGPGTRLTVT.

The rearrangement links TRBV7-9 to TRBJ2-7; 9 nucleotides line up with TRBD1. The germline CDR1 and CDR2 sequences are SEHNR and FQNEAQ (reference sequence). This CDR3 has 15 amino acids. The V gene end was trimmed by 3 bases and the J gene end by 10 bases; junction bases not matched to a gene: 13. The CDR3: CASSLRGQGEMSQYF. The CDR3 nucleotides are TGTGCCAGCAGCTTGCGGGGACAGGGCGAAATGTCTCAGTACTTC.

This clone has just a few counts. The same CDR3 is also encoded by other DNA sequences in this sample. This rearrangement joins TRBV13 to TRBJ2-1; 9 bases align to TRBD2. The V segment lost 4 bases and the J segment 0 bases; nucleotides outside the gene matches: 1. Germline-derived CDR1 and CDR2 are PRHDT and FYEKMQ (reference sequence). The CDR3 consists of 15 residues. The CDR3 protein is CASSSTSGSYNEQFF. Written as DNA, the CDR3 is TGTGCCAGCAGCTCGACTAGCGGCTCCTACAATGAGCAGTTCTTC.

This clone was seen once. The chain has TRBV30 and TRBJ2-2; 7 bases agree with TRBD1. This CDR3 has 15 residues. Per the germline V gene, CDR1 is GTSNPN and CDR2 is SVGIG (reference sequence). J was trimmed by 3 bases and V by 0 bases; bases with no gene match: 4. This CDR3 reads CAWSVRGGYTGELFF. The CDR3 DNA reads as TGTGCCTGGAGTGTAAGAGGGGGCTACACCGGGGAGCTGTTTTTT.

This clone was detected only once. The V and J genes are TRBV5-4 and TRBJ2-7; 11 bases line up with TRBD2. Germline loops: CDR1 SGHNT, CDR2 YYREEE (reference sequence). V lost 4 bases and J lost 3; bases outside the gene matches: 3. This CDR3 is 14 amino acids long. CDR3 region: CASSRGTSGYEQYF. The CDR3 coding sequence is TGTGCCAGCAGCCGTGGGACTAGCGGCTACGAGCAGTACTTC.

In this sample, this clone turned up a few times. The V and J genes are TRBV27 and TRBJ2-5; 7 nucleotides align to TRBD1. This CDR3 comprises 14 residues. Germline CDR1 is MNHEY and CDR2 is SMNVEV (reference sequence). V was pared by 5 bases and J by 7 bases, with 10 bases of the junction left unmatched. In DNA form, the CDR3 reads TGTGCCAGCAGTCCCCGGGACAGAGAAACGACCCAGTACTTC. It is translated as CASSPRDRETTQYF.

This chain uses TRBV6-1 with TRBJ2-1; 9 bases agree with TRBD1. V trimming: 5 bases; J trimming: 9 bases; junction bases outside the gene matches: 11. The CDR3 runs 15 residues. Germline V gives CDR1 MNHNS, CDR2 SASEGT. DNA for the CDR3: TGTGCCAGCAGTTTCCGGGACAGGGTAAATCTTGAGCAGTTCTTC. It translates to CASSFRDRVNLEQFF.

The rearrangement uses TRBV7-2 and TRBJ1-2; a possible D gene is TRBD1 (6 bases). V was clipped by 4 bases and J by 2 bases, with 8 bases between them. The V gene's germline CDR1 is SGHTA and CDR2 FQGNSA. There are 13 residues in the CDR3. The CDR3 coding sequence is TGTGCCAGCAGCTCGGGACAAAACTATGGCTACACCTTC. Protein: CASSSGQNYGYTF.